This T cell receptor beta chain was recorded in a study of cytomegalovirus exposure and HLA in healthy donors (TCRdb year 2017). For the study in its entirety: An earlier analysis of 587 of the donors reported 250 to 350 Gb of sequence data and 95 million to 140 million unique TCR beta sequences obtained from roughly 170 million T cells. Roughly 320 gigabases of sequencing data and 91 million or so unique TCR sequences made up an early release that covered several hundred HLA-typed donors. The genetic ancestry cluster associated with self-reported Caucasian donors included 81% of the roughly 400 genotyped donors. The study was designed to test whether signatures of past pathogen exposure could be identified by cataloging public T cell receptors. The study profiled the T cell repertoires of more than 500 subjects by immunosequencing and related them to cytomegalovirus serostatus. Along with the approximately 670-subject first cohort, a separate validation cohort of around 120 different subjects was used. The study combined high-throughput TCR immunosequencing, statistical association of individual TCRs with disease status, and machine learning to predict cytomegalovirus infection status. In a later analysis, previously published TCR beta repertoires from several hundred donors were re-analyzed and high-resolution HLA genotyping was added so that TCR occurrence patterns could be studied. Rather than using new phenotypic data, the later analysis identified candidate immune exposures from TCR beta sequences and from how often those sequences occurred across donors. An earlier analysis of 587 of the donors used high-throughput TCR beta sequencing to judge whether each TCR beta V gene segment behaved as functional or pseudogenic. Donor age, sex, ethnicity and CMV serostatus were collected together with the repertoire data. A later genetic analysis took genome-wide SNP genotypes for about 55% of the 666 donors and used that subset as a discovery cohort. Every discovery cohort repertoire had been produced on one sequencing platform. Class I and class II HLA loci were covered by the typing at four-digit resolution. The number of typed donors differed by locus: about 620-640 for A, B, C, DRB1 and DQB1; approximately 530 for DQA1; approximately 600 for DPA1; and about 450 for DPB1. Because of strong linkage in the cohort, 4 to 6 DR-DQ haplotypes were treated as single units for association and clustering. On average, roughly 250,000 unique TCR beta nucleotide sequences were sequenced per donor among a few hundred genotyped donors of the cohort, with roughly 20% of those sequences being non-productive.

The cohort comprised more than 550 healthy bone marrow donors. At the time of sampling, every cohort member was nominally healthy, though immune exposures that went unrecorded were likely present. The donor tested CMV seropositive and was one of the 289 seropositive cohort members. A peripheral blood sample was collected from each donor, and TCR beta sequencing was performed on peripheral blood mononuclear cells. Genomic DNA was extracted from the blood cell samples with the Qiagen DNeasy Blood Extraction Kit. Cut back by 3 bases and 5 bases, the V and J ends lie 13 bases apart. The CDR3 contains 15 residues, cysteine and phenylalanine counted. Only the CDR3 region is kept as DNA, spanning 45 bases read in frame from base 1. The germline V gene provides CDR1 SGHVS and CDR2 FNYEAQ. Receptor amplification or capture employed the immunoSEQ multiplex PCR assay. A mixture of 60 forward primers for TCR Vbeta segments and 13 reverse primers for TCR Jbeta segments was used in the multiplex PCR. A multiplex PCR assay on genomic DNA amplified the CDR3 region of rearranged TCR beta genes. Amplified TCR beta libraries were sequenced as 87-base-pair reads on the Illumina HiSeq System. Per the original workflow: A later analysis counted tens of millions of unique TCR beta chains across the 550 to 700 repertoires, and some 12 million of these chains were shared by at least two donors. A nearest-neighbor algorithm error-corrected the raw reads and collapsed the reads into unique sequences, merging closely related sequences to remove PCR and sequencing errors. To assign V, D and J gene segments, CDR3 sequences were aligned to IMGT reference sequences. For a sequence to be retained, a match of at least six nucleotides to both a V gene segment and a J gene segment was required. A rearrangement counted as productive if the CDR3 had no stop codons and remained in frame with V and J, and every other rearrangement counted as non-productive. CDR3 was defined according to IMGT convention as the region running from the second conserved V-encoded cysteine to the conserved J-encoded phenylalanine. In an earlier analysis of approximately 500 of the donors, sequences lacking an unambiguous match to a single V gene segment were excluded. An earlier analysis of a few hundred of the donors called V segments functional above 56.7% productive rearrangements and segregating when the between-donor standard deviation exceeded 5%. A statistical classification framework was built for diagnosing cytomegalovirus status from the catalog of TCR beta chain sequences. A later analysis assigned V and J genes by comparing TCR nucleotide sequences with IMGT/GENE-DB human TR gene sequences. Using the TCRdist pipeline, a later analysis assigned CDR3 sequences along with most-parsimonious VDJ recombination scenarios. In a later analysis, each TCR beta chain was defined by its CDR3 amino acid sequence together with its V-gene family, and reads without a unique V-gene family were excluded. As a way to deal with suspected cross-contamination and a sequencing artifact, a later analysis dropped more than 500 nucleotide sequences that were highly shared and had low generation probability. In a later analysis, a clonal expansion index was calculated for each public chain from normalized within-repertoire ranks of inferred template counts. In a later analysis, generation probabilities were computed using a VDJ recombination model fitted to out-of-frame rearrangements, and the results were checked against IGoR. A later analysis scored TCR-TCR, TCR-HLA and TCR-CMV co-occurrence with hypergeometric tests, applying a repertoire-size bias correction to TCR pairs. False discovery rates were estimated in a later analysis by permuting HLA or CMV assignments 20 times. In a later analysis, co-occurring TCRs were grouped with DBSCAN, and TCRdist sequence similarity was added when clustering was performed within HLA-allele-positive subsets. Repertoires with fewer than 30,000 or more than 120,000 public chains, plus five repertoires with anomalous nucleotide sharing, were excluded from co-occurrence clustering. Imported from immuneACCESS, the table was reduced by TCRdb to in-frame sequences with V and J called. These copies leave out some clones; in studies compared against another copy, an unresolved V gene accounts for under half, and the cause of the remainder is not known. Clone size and the V and J calls come from that table; the DNA yielded D and trimming. This sample lists 150,000 or so clones; roughly 79% were detected once. Jointly, the top ten make up around 0.97% of the sample.

As to this clone: It lacks a known antigen. Per-nucleotide qualities are absent, and no much larger clonotype sits a single base away.

The paper's findings and limits, for the study overall: A later analysis associated some 17,000 TCR beta sequences with specific HLA alleles at a false discovery rate of 0.05. The cohort was sequenced for TCR beta chains only, and without alpha or paired-chain data the features that could be detected were limited. Some IMGT-functional V segments, including TRBV6-2 and TRBV6-3, could not be distinguished by the 87-base-pair reads and were therefore excluded. Because some donors lacked HLA typing at each locus, the association tests relied only on the typed subset. Linkage disequilibrium might explain the correlated functional status among segregating V segments, but an unknown experimental factor could not be excluded. In an earlier analysis of 587 of the donors, most TCR beta V segments appeared in productive rearrangements about 90% or about 30% of the time, broadly matching IMGT annotations. An association between a missense DCLRE1C variant and V-gene and J-gene trimming of TCR beta chains was found in a later genetic analysis and replicated in an independent cohort. According to a later analysis, most CMV-associated TCR beta chains appeared to be HLA-restricted, and the HLA associations seemed to be driven largely by CMV exposure. In both the original and validation cohorts, the classifier was reported to diagnose cytomegalovirus status with high specificity and sensitivity. Roughly uniform sequencing depth across donors was assumed in presence/absence analyses, although this assumption may not hold. The sequencing pipeline was judged likely to have produced a cluster of highly shared sequence variants as a technical artifact. In a later analysis, several top co-occurrence clusters were reported to appear linked to parvovirus B19, influenza, CMV and Epstein-Barr virus. In vitro tests confirmed that a few of the cytomegalovirus-associated TCR beta chains recognize cytomegalovirus antigens. Compared with the approximately 670-donor mean, donors in an Asian-associated ancestry cluster had fewer N-insertions in productive TCRs, according to a later genetic analysis. A further reported finding was that TCR beta sequences accurately predicted the HLA-A and HLA-B alleles for most subjects in the first cohort. Across donors, most TCR sequences were observed very rarely, whereas some public TCRs were present in many individuals. According to the authors, the approach could potentially be generalized to other disease states and immunological phenotypes. Immune exposure information for the cohort was limited to CMV serostatus. Compared with equally common non-associated chains, HLA-associated TCR beta chains in a later analysis were more clonally expanded and had lower generation probabilities. In the study, approximately 150 TCR beta chains were listed as associated with cytomegalovirus. In a later analysis, TCR association rates were found to vary across HLA loci, with the most associated TCRs seen for DRB1 alleles and the fewest for HLA-C alleles. When HLA alleles, especially DR and DQ, strongly co-occurred, attributing TCR associations to individual alleles was difficult. Because counts were too low, roughly 17 rarely observed V segments, including chromosome 9 orphons, were left out of the earlier analysis of some 600 of the donors.

This TCR was recovered from a woman between 50 and 59 years old in good health and CMV-seropositive. The sequencing input was PBMCs. The chain employs TRBV7-6 and TRBJ2-2; 7 matching bases give a weak D call of TRBD2. The DNA is as follows: TGTGCCAGCAGCTTCGTACAGGGAGGGACCGGGGAGCTGTTTTTT. It translates to CASSFVQGGTGELFF.